This T cell receptor beta chain was obtained from a study of T cells after yellow fever vaccination. TCRdb independently ran MiXCR on the 5' RACE reads; one entry per CDR3 protein. This sample has 250,000 to 400,000 distinct CDR3 sequences, with over 4% found just once. This clonotype was counted a few times. Its antigen is not identified. The study, taken as a whole, reports: Abundant clonotypes from the bulk population could get into FACS-sorted repertoires as contaminants.

This CDR3 is 16 amino acids long. Per the germline V gene, CDR1 is WSHSY and CDR2 is SAAADI. Trimming cost V 6 bases and J 7 bases; bases outside gene matches: 11. This chain links TRBV10-2 with TRBJ2-3; 12 bases agree with TRBD2. The sample here was PBMCs, taken 5 days after the yellow fever booster vaccination. The TCR was taken from a man between 18 and 35 years old who received the YFV17D yellow fever vaccine. The CDR3 region is CASSARLAGAPNTQYF. The CDR3 DNA follows: TGCGCCAGCAGCGCCAGACTAGCGGGGGCCCCGAATACGCAGTATTTT.